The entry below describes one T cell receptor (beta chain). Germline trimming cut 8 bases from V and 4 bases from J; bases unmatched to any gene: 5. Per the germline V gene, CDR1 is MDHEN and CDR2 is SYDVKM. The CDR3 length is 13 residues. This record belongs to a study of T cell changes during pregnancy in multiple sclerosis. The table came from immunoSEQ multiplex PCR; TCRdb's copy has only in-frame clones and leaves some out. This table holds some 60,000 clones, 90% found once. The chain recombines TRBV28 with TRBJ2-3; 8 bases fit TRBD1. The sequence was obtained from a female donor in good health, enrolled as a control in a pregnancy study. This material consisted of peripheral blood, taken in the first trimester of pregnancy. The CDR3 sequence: CASGQGASDTQYF. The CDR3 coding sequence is TGTGCCAGCGGGCAGGGGGCATCAGATACGCAGTATTTT.